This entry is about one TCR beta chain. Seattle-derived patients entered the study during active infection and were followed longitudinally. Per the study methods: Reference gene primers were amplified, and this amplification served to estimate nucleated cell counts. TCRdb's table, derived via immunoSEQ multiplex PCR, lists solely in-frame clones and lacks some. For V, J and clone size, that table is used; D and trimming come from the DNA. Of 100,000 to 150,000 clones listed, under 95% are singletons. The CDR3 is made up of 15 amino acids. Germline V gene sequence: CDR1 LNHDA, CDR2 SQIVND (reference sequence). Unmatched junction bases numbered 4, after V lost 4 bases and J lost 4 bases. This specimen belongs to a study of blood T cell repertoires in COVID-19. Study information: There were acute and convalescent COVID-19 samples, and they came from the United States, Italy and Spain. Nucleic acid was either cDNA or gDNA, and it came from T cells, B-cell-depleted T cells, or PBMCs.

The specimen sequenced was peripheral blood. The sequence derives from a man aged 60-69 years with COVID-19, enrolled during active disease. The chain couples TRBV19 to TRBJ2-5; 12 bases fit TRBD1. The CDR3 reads CASSTGTGGSETQYF. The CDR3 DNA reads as TGTGCCAGTAGTACAGGGACAGGGGGCTCAGAGACCCAGTACTTC.